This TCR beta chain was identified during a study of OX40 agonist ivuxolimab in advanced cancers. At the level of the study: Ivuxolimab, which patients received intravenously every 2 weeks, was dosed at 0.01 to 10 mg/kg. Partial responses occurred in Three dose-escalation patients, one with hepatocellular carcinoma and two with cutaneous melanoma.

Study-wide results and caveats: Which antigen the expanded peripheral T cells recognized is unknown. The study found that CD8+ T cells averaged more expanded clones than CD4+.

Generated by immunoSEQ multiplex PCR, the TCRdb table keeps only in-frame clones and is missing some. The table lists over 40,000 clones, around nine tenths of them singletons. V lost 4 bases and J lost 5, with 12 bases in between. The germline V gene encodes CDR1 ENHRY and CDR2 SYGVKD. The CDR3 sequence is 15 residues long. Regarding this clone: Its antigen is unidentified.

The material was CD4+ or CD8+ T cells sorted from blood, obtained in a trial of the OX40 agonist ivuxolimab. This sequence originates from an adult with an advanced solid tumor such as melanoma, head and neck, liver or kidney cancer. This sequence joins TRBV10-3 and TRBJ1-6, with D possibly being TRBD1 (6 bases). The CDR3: CAISALDSNNSPLHF. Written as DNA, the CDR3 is TGTGCCATCAGTGCGTTGGACAGCAATAATTCACCCCTCCACTTT.